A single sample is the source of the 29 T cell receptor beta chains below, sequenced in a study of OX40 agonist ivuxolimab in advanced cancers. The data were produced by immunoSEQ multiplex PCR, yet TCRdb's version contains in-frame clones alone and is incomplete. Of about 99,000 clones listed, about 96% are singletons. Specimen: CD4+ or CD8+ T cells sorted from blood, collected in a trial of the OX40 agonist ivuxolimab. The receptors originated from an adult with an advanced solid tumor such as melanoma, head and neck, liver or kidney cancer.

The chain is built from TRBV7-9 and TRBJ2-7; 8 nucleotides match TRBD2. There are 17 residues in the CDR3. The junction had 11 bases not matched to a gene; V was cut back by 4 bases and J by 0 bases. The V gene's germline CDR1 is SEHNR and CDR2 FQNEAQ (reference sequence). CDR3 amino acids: CASSSRLSSGDSYEQYF. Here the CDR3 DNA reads TGTGCCAGCAGCTCACGACTGAGTAGCGGGGACTCCTACGAGCAGTACTTC.

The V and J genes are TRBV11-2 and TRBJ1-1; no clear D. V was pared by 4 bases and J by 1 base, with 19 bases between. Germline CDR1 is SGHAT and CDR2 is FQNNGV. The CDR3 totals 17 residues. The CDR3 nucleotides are TGTGCCAGCAGCTGCCACCCCCAAACCCCCCAGAACACTGAAGCTTTCTTT. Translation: CASSCHPQTPQNTEAFF.

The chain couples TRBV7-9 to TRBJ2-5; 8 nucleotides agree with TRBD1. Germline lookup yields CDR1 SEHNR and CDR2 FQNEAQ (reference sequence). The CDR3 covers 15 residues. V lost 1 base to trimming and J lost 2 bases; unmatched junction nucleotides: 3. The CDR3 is CASSLVGTGQETQYF. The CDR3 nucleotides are TGTGCCAGCAGCTTAGTAGGGACAGGACAAGAGACCCAGTACTTC.

CDR3 in amino acids: CASSLEGNYGYTF. The CDR3 DNA reads as TGTGCCAGCAGCTTGGAGGGAAACTATGGCTACACCTTC. The rearrangement uses TRBV5-4 and TRBJ1-2; D unclear. V was trimmed by 0 bases and J by 2 bases, leaving 5 bases between them. Germline-derived CDR1 and CDR2 are SGHNT and YYREEE (reference sequence). This CDR3 is 13 amino acids long.

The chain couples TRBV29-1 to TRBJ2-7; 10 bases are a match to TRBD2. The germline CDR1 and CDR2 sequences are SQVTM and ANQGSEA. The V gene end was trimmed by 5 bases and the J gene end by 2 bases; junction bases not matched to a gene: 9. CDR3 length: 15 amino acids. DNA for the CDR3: TGCAGCGTTCTGAGCGGGAGGGGGGCGACCTACGAGCAGTACTTC. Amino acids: CSVLSGRGATYEQYF.

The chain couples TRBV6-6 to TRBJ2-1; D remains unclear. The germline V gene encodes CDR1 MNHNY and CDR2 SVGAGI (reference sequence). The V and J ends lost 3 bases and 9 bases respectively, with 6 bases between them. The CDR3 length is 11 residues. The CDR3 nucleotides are TGTGCCAGCAGTTATGGTGGTGAGCAGTTCTTC. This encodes CASSYGGEQFF.

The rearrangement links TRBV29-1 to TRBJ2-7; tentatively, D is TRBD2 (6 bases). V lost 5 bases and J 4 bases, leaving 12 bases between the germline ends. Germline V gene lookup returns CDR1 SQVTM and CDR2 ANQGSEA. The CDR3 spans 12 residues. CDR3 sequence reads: CSVLSGPYEQYF. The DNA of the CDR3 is TGCAGCGTTTTGAGCGGGCCTTACGAGCAGTACTTC.

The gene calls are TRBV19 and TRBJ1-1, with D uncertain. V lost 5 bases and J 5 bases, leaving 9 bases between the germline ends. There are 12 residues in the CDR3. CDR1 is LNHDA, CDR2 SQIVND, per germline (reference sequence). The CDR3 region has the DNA TGTGCCAGTAGTGTAGGAGAGACTGAAGCTTTCTTT. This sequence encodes CASSVGETEAFF.

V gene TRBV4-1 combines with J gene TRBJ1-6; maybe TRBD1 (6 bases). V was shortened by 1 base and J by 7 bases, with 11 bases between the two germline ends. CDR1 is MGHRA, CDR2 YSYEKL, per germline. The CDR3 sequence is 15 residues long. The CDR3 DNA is TGCGCCAGCAGCCAAGTAGCAGGGGAGAATTCACCCCTCCACTTT. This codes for CASSQVAGENSPLHF.

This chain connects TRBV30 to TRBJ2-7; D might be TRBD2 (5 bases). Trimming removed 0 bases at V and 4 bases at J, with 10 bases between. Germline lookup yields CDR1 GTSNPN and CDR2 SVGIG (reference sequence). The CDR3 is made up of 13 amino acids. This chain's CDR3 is CAWSVGSGYEQYF. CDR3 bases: TGTGCCTGGAGTGTAGGTTCGGGATACGAGCAGTACTTC.

Here the CDR3 DNA reads TGTGCCAGCAGCTTAATCGAGGGGACCGGGGAGCTGTTTTTT. It translates to CASSLIEGTGELFF. The V call is TRBV7-3, the J call TRBJ2-2; D possibly uses TRBD1 or TRBD2 (5 bases each). V was pared by 1 base and J by 5 bases, with 8 bases between. This CDR3 has 14 residues. Germline V gene lookup returns CDR1 SGHTA and CDR2 FQGTGA.

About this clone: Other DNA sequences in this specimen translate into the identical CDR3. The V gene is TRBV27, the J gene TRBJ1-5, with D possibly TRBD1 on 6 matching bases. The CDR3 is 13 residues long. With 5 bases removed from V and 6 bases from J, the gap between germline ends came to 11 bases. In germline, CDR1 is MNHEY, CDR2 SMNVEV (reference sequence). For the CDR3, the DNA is TGTGCCAGCAGTCTGCAGGGGAGTCAGCCCCAGCATTTT. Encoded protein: CASSLQGSQPQHF.

For the CDR3, the DNA is TGTGCCAGCAGTTACTCAGCGGGGGGGTTTAAGTTCTTC. Translation gives CASSYSAGGFKFF. The chain is built from TRBV6-5 and TRBJ2-1; 10 nucleotides align to TRBD2. Germline lookup yields CDR1 MNHEY and CDR2 SVGAGI. The CDR3 runs 13 residues. With 0 bases clipped from V and 14 bases from J, the junction kept 4 bases outside the gene matches.

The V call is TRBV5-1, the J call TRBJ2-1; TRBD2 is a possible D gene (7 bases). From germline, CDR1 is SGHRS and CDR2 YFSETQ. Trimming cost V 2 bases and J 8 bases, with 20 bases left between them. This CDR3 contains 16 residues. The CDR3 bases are TGCGCCAGCAGCTTAACCCGGGCGGGGGCGGAGGATGAGCAGTTCTTC. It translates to CASSLTRAGAEDEQFF.

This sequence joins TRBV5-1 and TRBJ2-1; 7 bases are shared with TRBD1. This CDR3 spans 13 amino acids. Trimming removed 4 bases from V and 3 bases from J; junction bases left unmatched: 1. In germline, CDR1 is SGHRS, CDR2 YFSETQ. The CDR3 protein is CASSRDSYNEQFF. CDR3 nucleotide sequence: TGCGCCAGCAGCAGGGACAGCTACAATGAGCAGTTCTTC. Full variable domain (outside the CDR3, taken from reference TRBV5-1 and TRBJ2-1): KAGVTQTPRYLIKTRGQQVTLSCSPISGHRSVSWYQQTPGQGLQFLFEYFSETQRNKGNFPGRFSGRQFSNSRSEMNVSTLELGDSALYLCASSRDSYNEQFFGPGTRLTVL.

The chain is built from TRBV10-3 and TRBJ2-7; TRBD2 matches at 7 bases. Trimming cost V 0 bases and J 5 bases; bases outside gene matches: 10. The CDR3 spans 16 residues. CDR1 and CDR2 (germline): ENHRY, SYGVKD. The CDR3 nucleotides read TGTGCCATCAGTGAGTCAAAGACTAGCCGGGTTGACGAGCAGTACTTC. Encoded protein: CAISESKTSRVDEQYF.

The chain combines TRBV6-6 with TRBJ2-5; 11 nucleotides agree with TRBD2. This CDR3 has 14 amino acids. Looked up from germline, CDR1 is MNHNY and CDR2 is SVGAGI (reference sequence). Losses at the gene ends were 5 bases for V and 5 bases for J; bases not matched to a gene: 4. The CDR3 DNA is TGTGCCAGCAGTCAGACTAGCGGGACCGAGACCCAGTACTTC. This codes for CASSQTSGTETQYF.

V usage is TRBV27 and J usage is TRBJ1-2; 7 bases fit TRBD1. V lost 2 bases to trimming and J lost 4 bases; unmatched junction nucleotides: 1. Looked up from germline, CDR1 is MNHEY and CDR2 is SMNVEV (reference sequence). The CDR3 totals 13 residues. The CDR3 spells CASSLRDSYGYTF. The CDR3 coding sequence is TGTGCCAGCAGTTTAAGGGACAGCTATGGCTACACCTTC.

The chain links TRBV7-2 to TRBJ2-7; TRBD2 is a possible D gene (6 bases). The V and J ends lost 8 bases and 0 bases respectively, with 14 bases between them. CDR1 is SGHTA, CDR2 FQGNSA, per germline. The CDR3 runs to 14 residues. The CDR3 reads CASLTPGLSYEQYF. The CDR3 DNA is TGTGCCAGCCTCACTCCGGGACTCTCCTACGAGCAGTACTTC.

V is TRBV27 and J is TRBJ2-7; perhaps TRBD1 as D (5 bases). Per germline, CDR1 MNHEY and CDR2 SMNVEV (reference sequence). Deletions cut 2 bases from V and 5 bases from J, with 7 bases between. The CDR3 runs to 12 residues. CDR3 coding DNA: TGTGCCAGCAGTTTAGGGGCAGACGAGCAGTACTTC. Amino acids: CASSLGADEQYF.

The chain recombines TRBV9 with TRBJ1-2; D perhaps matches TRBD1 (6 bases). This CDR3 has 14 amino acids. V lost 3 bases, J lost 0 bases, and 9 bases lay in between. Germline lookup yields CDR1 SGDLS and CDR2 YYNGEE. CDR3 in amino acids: CASSGQETNYGYTF. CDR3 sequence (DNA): TGTGCCAGCAGCGGACAGGAGACTAACTATGGCTACACCTTC.

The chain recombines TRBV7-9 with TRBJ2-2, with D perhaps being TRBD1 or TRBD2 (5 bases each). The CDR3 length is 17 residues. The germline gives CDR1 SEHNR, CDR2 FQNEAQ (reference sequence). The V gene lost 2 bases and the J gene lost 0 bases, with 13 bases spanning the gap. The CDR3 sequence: CASSLPGRITNTGELFF. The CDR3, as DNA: TGTGCCAGCAGCTTACCGGGACGGATTACGAACACCGGGGAGCTGTTTTTT.

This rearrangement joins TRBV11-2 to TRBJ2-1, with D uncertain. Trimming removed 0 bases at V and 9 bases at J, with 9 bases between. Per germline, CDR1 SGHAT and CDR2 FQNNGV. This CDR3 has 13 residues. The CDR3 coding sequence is TGTGCCAGCAGCTTAGATCCAGCGACTGAGCAGTTCTTC. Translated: CASSLDPATEQFF.

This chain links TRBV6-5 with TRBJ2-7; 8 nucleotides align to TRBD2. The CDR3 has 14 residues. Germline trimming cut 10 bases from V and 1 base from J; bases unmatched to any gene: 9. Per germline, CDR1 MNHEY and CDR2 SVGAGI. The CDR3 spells CAIAERELSYEQYF. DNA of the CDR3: TGTGCCATCGCAGAGCGGGAGCTTTCCTACGAGCAGTACTTC.

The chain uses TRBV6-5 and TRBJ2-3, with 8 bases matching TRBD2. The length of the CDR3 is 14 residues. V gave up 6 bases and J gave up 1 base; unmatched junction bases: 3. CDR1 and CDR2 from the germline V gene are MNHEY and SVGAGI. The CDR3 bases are TGTGCCAGCAGCATAGCGGGACGCACAGATACGCAGTATTTT. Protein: CASSIAGRTDTQYF.

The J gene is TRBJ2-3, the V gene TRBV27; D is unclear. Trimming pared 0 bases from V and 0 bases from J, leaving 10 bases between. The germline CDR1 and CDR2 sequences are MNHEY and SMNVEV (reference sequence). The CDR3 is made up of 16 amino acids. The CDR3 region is CASSLSAQTSTDTQYF. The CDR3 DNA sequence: TGTGCCAGCAGTTTATCAGCGCAAACTAGCACAGATACGCAGTATTTT.

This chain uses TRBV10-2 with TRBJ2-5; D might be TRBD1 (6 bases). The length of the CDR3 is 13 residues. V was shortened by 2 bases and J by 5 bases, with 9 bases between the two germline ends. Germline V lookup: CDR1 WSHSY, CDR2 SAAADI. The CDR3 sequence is CASSEGGRETQYF. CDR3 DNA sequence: TGCGCCAGCAGTGAGGGGGGCAGGGAGACCCAGTACTTC.

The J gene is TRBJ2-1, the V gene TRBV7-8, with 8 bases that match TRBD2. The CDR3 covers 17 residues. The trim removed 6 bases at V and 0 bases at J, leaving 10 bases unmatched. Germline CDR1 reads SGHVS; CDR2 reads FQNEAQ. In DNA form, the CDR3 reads TGTGCCAGCAGTCCACCTGGAGCGGGGGACTCCTACAATGAGCAGTTCTTC. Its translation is CASSPPGAGDSYNEQFF.

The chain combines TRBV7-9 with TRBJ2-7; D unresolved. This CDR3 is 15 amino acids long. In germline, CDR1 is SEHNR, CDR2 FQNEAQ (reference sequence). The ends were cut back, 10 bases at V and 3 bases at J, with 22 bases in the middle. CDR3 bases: TGTGCCACCATCGACTCAACCCGTCCGGTCTACGAGCAGTACTTC. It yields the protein CATIDSTRPVYEQYF.